A single sample gave rise to the 32 T cell receptor beta chains below, sequenced in a study of OX40 agonist ivuxolimab in advanced cancers. Library construction relied on the immunoSEQ multiplex PCR assay. Entries here come from immuneACCESS through TCRdb and include only in-frame sequences with V and J called. Some clones fail to appear in such tables; in the studies checked, an unresolved V gene covers under half of the shortfall, and the cause of the remainder is unknown. The sample table records about 110,000 clones; around 93% of these occur just once. In total, the top ten clones hold 1.2% of the sample. The sequences come from CD4+ or CD8+ T cells sorted from blood, collected in a trial of the OX40 agonist ivuxolimab. These receptors came from an adult with an advanced solid tumor such as melanoma, head and neck, liver or kidney cancer.

The genes are TRBV7-2 and TRBJ2-1; 14 positions match TRBD2. CDR3 length: 17 amino acids. J gave up 2 bases and V 7 bases, and 7 bases lay outside the gene matches. Germline V gene sequence: CDR1 SGHTA, CDR2 FQGNSA. This CDR3 is CASTGLAGGRTYNEQFF. The DNA for the CDR3 is TGTGCCAGCACCGGACTAGCGGGAGGCCGAACCTACAATGAGCAGTTCTTC.

CDR3 amino acids: CASSYTGTSGTSAHEQYF. CDR3 sequence (DNA): TGCGCCAGCAGCTACACCGGGACTAGCGGGACCTCTGCCCACGAGCAGTACTTC. The chain joins TRBV5-1 to TRBJ2-7; 13 bases line up with TRBD2. After removal of 3 bases from V and 5 bases from J, the junction contained 14 bases not matched to a gene. Germline loops: CDR1 SGHRS, CDR2 YFSETQ. This CDR3 is built from 18 residues.

The rearrangement uses TRBV28 and TRBJ1-1; D unresolved. Germline V gene sequence: CDR1 MDHEN, CDR2 SYDVKM. The V and J ends lost 6 bases and 0 bases respectively, with 8 bases between them. The CDR3 contains 13 residues. The CDR3 region is CASSLQMNTEAFF. CDR3 nucleotides: TGTGCCAGCAGCCTACAGATGAACACTGAAGCTTTCTTT.

The V and J genes are TRBV28 and TRBJ1-5; 7 bases fit TRBD1. The junction had 12 bases not matched to a gene; V was cut back by 3 bases and J by 7 bases. The CDR3 runs 16 residues. Per germline, CDR1 MDHEN and CDR2 SYDVKM. Here the CDR3 reads CASSFVYGGGEQPQHF. The CDR3 nucleotides are TGTGCCAGCAGTTTTGTTTATGGAGGGGGCGAACAGCCCCAGCATTTT.

The chain recombines TRBV19 with TRBJ2-7; D is perhaps TRBD1 (6 bases). V lost 4 bases, J lost 2 bases, and 15 bases lay in between. The germline gives CDR1 LNHDA, CDR2 SQIVND (reference sequence). There are 15 residues in the CDR3. The CDR3 loop is CASSTAEQGPYEQYF. The CDR3, as DNA: TGTGCCAGTAGTACGGCGGAACAGGGTCCCTACGAGCAGTACTTC.

The chain has TRBV28 and TRBJ1-3; TRBD1 matches 9 bases. The J segment lost 2 bases and the V segment lost 5 bases, leaving 10 bases of the junction unmatched. The germline V gene has CDR1 MDHEN and CDR2 SYDVKM. The CDR3 covers 17 residues. CDR3 residues: CASSTHSGTGTGNTIYF. CDR3 DNA sequence: TGTGCCAGCAGTACGCATTCCGGGACAGGGACTGGAAACACCATATATTTT.

The CDR3, as DNA: TGTGCCAGCAGTCCATCCTACAATGAGCAGTTCTTC. Amino acids: CASSPSYNEQFF. The chain combines TRBV7-9 with TRBJ2-1; D unclear. Trimming pared 6 bases from V and 1 base from J, leaving 4 bases between. The CDR3 has 12 amino acids. The germline V gene has CDR1 SEHNR and CDR2 FQNEAQ (reference sequence).

The rearrangement links TRBV7-2 to TRBJ2-7, with D possibly being TRBD1 (5 bases). The germline V gene has CDR1 SGHTA and CDR2 FQGNSA. The CDR3 runs to 12 residues. Deletions cut 3 bases from V and 7 bases from J, with 10 bases between. The CDR3 loop reads CASSLTVEEQYF. The CDR3 nucleotides are TGTGCCAGCAGCTTGACAGTTGAGGAGCAGTACTTC.

This clone appeared once. V gene TRBV7-2 combines with J gene TRBJ2-1, with 7 bases matching TRBD1. This CDR3 is 14 amino acids long. The V segment lost 6 bases and the J segment 6 bases; nucleotides outside the gene matches: 8. Germline CDR1 and CDR2: SGHTA and FQGNSA. The CDR3 here is CASSLRAGGNEQFF. The DNA of the CDR3 is TGTGCCAGCAGTCTTAGGGCAGGGGGCAATGAGCAGTTCTTC.

The chain links TRBV2 to TRBJ2-2, with a weak D call TRBD1 (5 bases). CDR1 SNHLY and CDR2 FYNNEI come from the germline V gene. CDR3 length equals 15 residues. The V gene lost 3 bases and the J gene lost 1 base, with 9 bases spanning the gap. CDR3 coding DNA: TGTGCCAGCAGTGAGGTAACAGGGAACACCGGGGAGCTGTTTTTT. Translated: CASSEVTGNTGELFF.

V usage is TRBV28 and J usage is TRBJ1-2; 7 bases agree with TRBD1. The trim removed 4 bases at V and 8 bases at J, leaving 4 bases unmatched. Germline CDR1 and CDR2: MDHEN and SYDVKM. This CDR3 spans 12 amino acids. The CDR3 reads CASSSTGKGYTF. For the CDR3, the DNA is TGTGCCAGCAGTTCGACAGGGAAGGGCTACACCTTC.

The chain links TRBV5-1 to TRBJ1-1; D ambiguous. V was shortened by 0 bases and J by 1 base, with 7 bases between the two germline ends. Germline V gene sequence: CDR1 SGHRS, CDR2 YFSETQ. The CDR3 runs 14 residues. This CDR3 reads CASSLAVSNTEAFF. CDR3 nucleotides: TGCGCCAGCAGCTTGGCCGTCTCGAACACTGAAGCTTTCTTT.

The rearrangement links TRBV19 to TRBJ1-1; 10 nucleotides match TRBD1. V was clipped by 3 bases and J by 1 base; unmatched bases: 5. Germline CDR1 and CDR2: LNHDA and SQIVND (reference sequence). CDR3 size: 16 residues. Here the CDR3 reads CASSIIDRGPNTEAFF. DNA for the CDR3: TGTGCCAGTAGTATTATCGACAGGGGGCCGAACACTGAAGCTTTCTTT.

The count of this clone is one. This rearrangement joins TRBV5-1 to TRBJ2-3; D unresolved. Germline assignment: CDR1 SGHRS and CDR2 YFSETQ. The CDR3 is 11 residues long. V dropped 3 bases and J dropped 5 bases, with 4 bases sitting between them. Here the CDR3 DNA reads TGCGCCAGCAGCTCAGGAGATACGCAGTATTTT. It yields the protein CASSSGDTQYF.

The chain joins TRBV28 to TRBJ1-2, with 9 bases fitting TRBD1. The ends lost 7 bases at V and 4 bases at J; junction bases unmatched: 13. The CDR3 extends over 16 amino acids. The germline V gene encodes CDR1 MDHEN and CDR2 SYDVKM. Written as DNA, the CDR3 is TGTGCCAGCACCCAAATCACAGGGGGCGCTGGCTATGGCTACACCTTC. It codes for CASTQITGGAGYGYTF.

A few counts support this clone. The gene calls are TRBV10-2 and TRBJ2-7, with 10 nucleotides matching TRBD1. Per germline, CDR1 WSHSY and CDR2 SAAADI. The CDR3 contains 14 residues. J was trimmed by 4 bases and V by 4 bases; bases with no gene match: 4. CDR3: CASSGQGQGYEQYF. CDR3 in DNA: TGCGCCAGCAGTGGTCAGGGACAGGGGTACGAGCAGTACTTC.

The rearrangement links TRBV19 to TRBJ1-4; unclear D gene. The CDR3 loop spans 16 amino acids. Between the trimmed V and J ends, which lost 3 bases and 0 bases, there was a span of 11 bases. Germline CDR1 LNHDA, CDR2 SQIVND (reference sequence). The CDR3 nucleotides are TGTGCCAGTAGTATCATCGGAGCAGCAACTAATGAAAAACTGTTTTTT. Its protein product is CASSIIGAATNEKLFF.

The chain recombines TRBV7-6 with TRBJ1-2; no definite D call. With 5 bases removed from V and 1 base from J, the gap between germline ends came to 8 bases. CDR1 and CDR2 (germline): SGHVS, FNYEAQ. The CDR3 length is 13 residues. The DNA of the CDR3 is TGTGCCAGCAGCCCTCAGCTTAACTATGGCTACACCTTC. Translated, it gives CASSPQLNYGYTF.

The rearrangement links TRBV7-8 to TRBJ1-5; no firm D call. Trimming shortened V by 0 bases and J by 4 bases, and 7 bases separated the two germline ends. Germline V gene data show CDR1 as SGHVS and CDR2 as FQNEAQ. This CDR3 region has 14 residues. CDR3 amino acids: CASSLALGNQPQHF. CDR3 bases: TGTGCCAGCAGCTTAGCGTTGGGAAATCAGCCCCAGCATTTT. Looking up the rest from reference TRBV7-8 and TRBJ1-5 gives the full variable domain: GAGVSQSPRYKVAKRGQDVALRCDPISGHVSLFWYQQALGQGPEFLTYFQNEAQLDKSGLPSDRFFAERPEGSVSTLKIQRTQQEDSAVYLCASSLALGNQPQHFGDGTRLSIL.

This chain uses TRBV18 with TRBJ2-1, with D tentatively TRBD1 or TRBD2 (6 bases each). Germline V gene sequence: CDR1 KGHSH, CDR2 LQKENI. V was shortened by 5 bases and J by 1 base, with 15 bases between the two germline ends. There are 16 residues in the CDR3. The DNA for the CDR3 is TGTGCCAGCTCAGACAGGCCTAGCGAATCCTACAATGAGCAGTTCTTC. Protein sequence: CASSDRPSESYNEQFF.

The chain employs TRBV28 and TRBJ2-2; no firm D call. CDR1 and CDR2 (germline): MDHEN, SYDVKM. V was cut by 5 bases and J by 3 bases, with 10 bases left in between. The CDR3 consists of 14 residues. Here the CDR3 reads CASSVLQDTGELFF. DNA for the CDR3: TGTGCCAGCAGTGTTCTCCAGGACACCGGGGAGCTGTTTTTT.

As to this clone: Other DNA sequences in the sample encode the same CDR3. The chain carries TRBV18 and TRBJ1-5; no reliable D call. Germline V CDR1 and CDR2: KGHSH, LQKENI. Trimming removed 3 bases at V and 3 bases at J, with 9 bases between. This CDR3 has 14 residues. The CDR3 coding sequence is TGTGCCAGCTCACCCCCCGGGTCCAATCAGCCCCAGCATTTT. Translating it yields CASSPPGSNQPQHF.

This clone was found once. CDR3 in amino acids: CASSIQLQETQYF. CDR3 nucleotide sequence: TGTGCCAGTAGTATCCAACTACAAGAGACCCAGTACTTC. The V gene is TRBV19, the J gene TRBJ2-5, with D hard to call. The CDR3 runs 13 residues. Germline loops: CDR1 LNHDA, CDR2 SQIVND (reference sequence). Trimming took off 3 bases at V and 2 bases at J, with 7 bases between the two ends. Variable domain in full (rest from reference TRBV19 and TRBJ2-5): DGGITQSPKYLFRKEGQNVTLSCEQNLNHDAMYWYRQDPGQGLRLIYYSQIVNDFQKGDIAEGYSVSREKKESFPLTVTSAQKNPTAFYLCASSIQLQETQYFGPGTRLLVL.

This clone was observed once. The rearrangement joins TRBV7-2 to TRBJ2-2; D is unclear. The CDR3 runs to 15 residues. CDR1 is SGHTA and CDR2 is FQGNSA in the germline V gene. Trimming removed 0 bases at V and 6 bases at J, with 11 bases between. In nucleotides, the CDR3 is TGTGCCAGCAGCTTAGCCCTAGTAAGGGCCGGGGAGCTGTTTTTT. As protein: CASSLALVRAGELFF.

The sample holds one count of this clone. The V and J genes are TRBV27 and TRBJ1-2; no firm D call. The CDR3 is 15 residues long. Germline V gene data show CDR1 as MNHEY and CDR2 as SMNVEV (reference sequence). With 6 bases removed from V and 3 bases from J, the gap between germline ends came to 17 bases. CDR3 protein: CASSMHGREDYGYTF. CDR3 nucleotide sequence: TGTGCCAGCAGCATGCACGGGAGGGAGGACTATGGCTACACCTTC.

This rearrangement joins TRBV9 to TRBJ1-1; D not certain. This CDR3 region has 15 residues. CDR1 SGDLS and CDR2 YYNGEE come from the germline V gene. V dropped 0 bases and J dropped 4 bases, with 13 bases sitting between them. The CDR3 is CASSVAGEYVTEAFF. The CDR3, as DNA: TGTGCCAGCAGCGTAGCTGGGGAGTATGTCACTGAAGCTTTCTTT.

This clone was seen a single time. The chain employs TRBV30 and TRBJ2-1, with D maybe TRBD1 (6 bases). V lost 5 bases to trimming and J lost 3 bases, with 11 bases between them. Germline V gene lookup returns CDR1 GTSNPN and CDR2 SVGIG (reference sequence). The CDR3 is 13 residues long. The CDR3, as DNA: TGTGCCTGGTCCCGGGACAACTACAATGAGCAGTTCTTC. Amino acid sequence: CAWSRDNYNEQFF.

The rearrangement links TRBV19 to TRBJ2-3, with 7 nucleotides matching TRBD2. Losses at the gene ends were 6 bases for V and 2 bases for J; bases not matched to a gene: 17. In germline, CDR1 is LNHDA, CDR2 SQIVND (reference sequence). The CDR3 totals 18 residues. The CDR3 region has the DNA TGTGCCAGTAGCATAAGGTGGGCTAGCGGCCGCGACACAGATACGCAGTATTTT. Translation: CASSIRWASGRDTDTQYF.

This rearrangement joins TRBV28 to TRBJ2-5; no clear D. CDR3 length equals 14 residues. Germline V gene sequence: CDR1 MDHEN, CDR2 SYDVKM. V dropped 2 bases and J dropped 1 base, with 8 bases sitting between them. This CDR3 reads CASSLASIQETQYF. The CDR3 DNA reads as TGTGCCAGCAGTTTAGCCAGCATCCAAGAGACCCAGTACTTC.

This clone has more than one count but fewer than ten. The genes are TRBV7-9 and TRBJ1-2; no definite D call. The CDR3 sequence is 12 residues long. V lost 5 bases, J lost 3 bases, and 7 bases lay in between. Germline V gives CDR1 SEHNR, CDR2 FQNEAQ (reference sequence). The CDR3 region has the DNA TGTGCCAGCAGCCAGGACTACTATGGCTACACCTTC. Translation: CASSQDYYGYTF.

This clone was observed once. This could be a read error, since a much larger clone is one nucleotide away. The chain is built from TRBV6-6 and TRBJ1-1; D unclear. The germline V gene encodes CDR1 MNHNY and CDR2 SVGAGI (reference sequence). CDR3 length: 11 residues. V was trimmed by 5 bases and J by 1 base, leaving 2 bases between them. CDR3 DNA: TGTGCCAGCAGTAAGAACACTGAAGCTTTCTTT. Residues: CASSKNTEAFF.

The V and J genes are TRBV9 and TRBJ2-1; 11 bases fit TRBD2. Germline-derived CDR1 and CDR2 are SGDLS and YYNGEE. The V segment lost 4 bases and the J segment 5 bases; nucleotides outside the gene matches: 8. The CDR3 loop spans 16 amino acids. The CDR3 DNA follows: TGTGCCAGCAGCTCCCATACTAGCGGGGGAAACAATGAGCAGTTCTTC. It specifies CASSSHTSGGNNEQFF.